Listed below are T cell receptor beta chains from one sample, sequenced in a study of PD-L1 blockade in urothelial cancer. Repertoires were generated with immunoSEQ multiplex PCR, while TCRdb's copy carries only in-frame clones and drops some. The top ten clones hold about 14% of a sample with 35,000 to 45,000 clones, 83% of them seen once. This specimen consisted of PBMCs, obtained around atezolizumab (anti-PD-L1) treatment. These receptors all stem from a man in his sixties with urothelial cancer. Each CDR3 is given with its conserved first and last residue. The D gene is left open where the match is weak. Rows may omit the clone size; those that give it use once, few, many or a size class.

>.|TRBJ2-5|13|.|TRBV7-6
CASSLSDQETQYF
TGTGCCAGCAGCTTGTCAGATCAAGAGACCCAGTACTTC
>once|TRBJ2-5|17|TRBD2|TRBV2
CASLGLAGGQYSETQYF
TGTGCCAGCCTCGGACTAGCGGGGGGGCAGTACTCGGAGACCCAGTACTTC
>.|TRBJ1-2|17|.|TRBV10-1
CASSESGGACCLYGYTF
TGCGCCAGCAGTGAGTCGGGGGGGGCTTGTTGTCTCTATGGCTACACCTTC
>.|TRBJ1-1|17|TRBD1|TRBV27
CASSLLWTGVGSPEAFF
TGTGCCAGCAGTTTATTATGGACAGGGGTCGGTTCCCCTGAAGCTTTCTTT
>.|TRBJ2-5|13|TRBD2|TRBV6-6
CASSSPGGETQYF
TGTGCCAGCAGCAGTCCGGGAGGCGAGACCCAGTACTTC
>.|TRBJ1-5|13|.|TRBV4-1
CASSQDRAQPQHF
TGCGCCAGCAGCCAAGACAGGGCCCAGCCCCAGCATTTT
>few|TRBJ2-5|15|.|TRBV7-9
CASSSSPGSRGTQYF
TGTGCCAGCAGCTCTTCCCCCGGGAGCCGGGGGACCCAGTACTTC
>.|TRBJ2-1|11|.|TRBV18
CASSADNEQFF
TGTGCCAGCTCAGCGGACAATGAGCAGTTCTTC
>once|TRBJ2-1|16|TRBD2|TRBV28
CASSPPLAGGRDEQFF
TGTGCCAGCAGCCCCCCCCTAGCGGGGGGAAGAGATGAGCAGTTCTTC
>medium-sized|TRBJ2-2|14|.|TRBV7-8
CASSVGGNTGELFF
TGTGCCAGCAGCGTCGGGGGGAACACCGGGGAGCTGTTTTTT
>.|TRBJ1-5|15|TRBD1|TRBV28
CASSFMDRGNQPQHF
TGTGCCAGCAGTTTCATGGACAGGGGAAATCAGCCCCAGCATTTT
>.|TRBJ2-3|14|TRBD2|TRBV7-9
CASSFSGGRDTQYF
TGTGCCAGCAGCTTTAGCGGGGGCCGAGATACGCAGTATTTT
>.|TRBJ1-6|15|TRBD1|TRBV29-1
CSVSISGRGDSPLHF
TGCAGCGTTTCCATAAGCGGCAGGGGGGATTCACCCCTCCACTTT
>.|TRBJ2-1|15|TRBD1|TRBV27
CASRYRGPSYNEQFF
TGTGCCAGCAGGTACAGGGGACCCTCCTACAATGAGCAGTTCTTC
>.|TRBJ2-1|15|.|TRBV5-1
CASSWDSRTYNEQFF
TGCGCCAGCAGCTGGGACTCCAGGACCTACAATGAGCAGTTCTTC
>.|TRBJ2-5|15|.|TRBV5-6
CASSFGQLLQETQYF
TGTGCCAGCAGCTTTGGGCAGTTACTGCAAGAGACCCAGTACTTC
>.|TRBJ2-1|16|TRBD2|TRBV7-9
CASNQLAGGPKREQFF
TGTGCCAGCAACCAGCTAGCGGGGGGGCCCAAAAGGGAGCAGTTCTTC
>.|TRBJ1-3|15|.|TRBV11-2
CASSYTGLSGNTIYF
TGTGCCAGCAGCTACACGGGACTCTCTGGAAACACCATATATTTT
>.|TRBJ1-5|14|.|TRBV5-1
CASSLASGNYPQHF
TGCGCCAGCAGCTTGGCCTCCGGGAATTACCCCCAGCATTTT
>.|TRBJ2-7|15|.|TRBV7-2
CASSPWTFGVSEQYF
TGTGCCAGCAGCCCCTGGACTTTTGGGGTATCCGAGCAGTACTTC
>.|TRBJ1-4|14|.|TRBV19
CASSLRAGYEKLFF
TGTGCCAGTAGCCTCAGGGCGGGATATGAAAAACTGTTTTTT
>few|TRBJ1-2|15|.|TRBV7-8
CASSLGAGATYGYTF
TGTGCCAGCAGCTTAGGGGCAGGGGCAACCTATGGCTACACCTTC
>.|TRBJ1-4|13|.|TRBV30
CAWSVEHNEKLFF
TGTGCCTGGAGTGTAGAACATAATGAAAAACTGTTTTTT
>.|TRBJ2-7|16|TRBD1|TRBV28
CASSPRPLDRGTEQYF
TGTGCCAGCAGTCCCCGGCCCCTCGACAGGGGGACCGAGCAGTACTTC
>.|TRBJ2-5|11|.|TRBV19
CASSTQETQYF
TGTGCCAGTAGTACTCAAGAGACCCAGTACTTC
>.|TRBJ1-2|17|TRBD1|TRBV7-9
CASSASTGAAGNYGYTF
TGTGCCAGCAGCGCGTCGACAGGGGCTGCGGGTAACTATGGCTACACCTTC
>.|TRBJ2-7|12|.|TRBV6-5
CASSSLGGSQYF
TGTGCCAGCAGTTCCCTCGGGGGATCACAGTACTTC
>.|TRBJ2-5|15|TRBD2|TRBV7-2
CASSPGTSGKGTQYF
TGTGCCAGCAGCCCCGGGACTAGCGGGAAGGGGACCCAGTACTTC
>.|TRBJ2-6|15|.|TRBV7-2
CASSLGYSGANVLTF
TGTGCCAGCAGCCTCGGGTACTCTGGGGCCAACGTCCTGACTTTC
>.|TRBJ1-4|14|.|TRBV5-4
CASSLAYGDEKLFF
TGTGCCAGCAGCTTGGCTTATGGAGATGAAAAACTGTTTTTT
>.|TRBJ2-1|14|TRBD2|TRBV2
CANSGLAVGGEQFF
TGTGCCAATTCGGGACTAGCGGTTGGCGGTGAGCAGTTCTTC
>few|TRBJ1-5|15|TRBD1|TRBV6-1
CASKIQGAGNQPQHF
TGTGCCAGCAAGATACAGGGGGCAGGCAATCAGCCCCAGCATTTT
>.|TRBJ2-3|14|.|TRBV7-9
CASSSGYGGDTQYF
TGTGCCAGCAGCTCGGGCTACGGGGGAGATACGCAGTATTTT
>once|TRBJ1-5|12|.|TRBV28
CASSPPVQPQHF
TGTGCCAGCAGTCCCCCGGTTCAGCCCCAGCATTTT
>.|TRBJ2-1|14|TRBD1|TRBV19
CASSPGQGRLEQFF
TGTGCCAGTAGTCCGGGACAGGGGCGCCTTGAGCAGTTCTTC
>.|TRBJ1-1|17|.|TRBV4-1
CASSQATGVYSGTEAFF
TGCGCCAGCAGCCAAGCCACTGGTGTCTATTCGGGGACTGAAGCTTTCTTT
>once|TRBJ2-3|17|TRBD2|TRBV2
CASSVSSGGTSTDTQYF
TGTGCCAGCAGTGTGTCTAGCGGGGGGACTAGCACAGATACGCAGTATTTT
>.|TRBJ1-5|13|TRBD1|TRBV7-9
CASSLGRGQPQHF
TGTGCCAGCAGCTTAGGCAGGGGGCAGCCCCAGCATTTT
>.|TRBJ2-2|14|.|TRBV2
CASKRGGPTGELFF
TGTGCCAGCAAGAGGGGGGGCCCCACCGGGGAGCTGTTTTTT
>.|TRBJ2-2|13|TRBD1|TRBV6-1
CASSGQGSGELFF
TGTGCCAGCAGTGGACAGGGGTCCGGGGAGCTGTTTTTT
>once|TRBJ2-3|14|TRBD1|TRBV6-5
CASSLTGGKDTQYF
TGTGCCAGCAGCTTAACAGGGGGAAAAGATACGCAGTATTTT
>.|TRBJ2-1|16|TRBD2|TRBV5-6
CASSRRTSGAYNEQFF
TGTGCCAGCAGCCGAAGGACTAGCGGGGCCTACAATGAGCAGTTCTTC
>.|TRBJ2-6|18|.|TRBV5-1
CASSLLAGGDSGANVLTF
TGCGCCAGCAGCTTACTAGCTGGGGGTGACTCTGGGGCCAACGTCCTGACTTTC
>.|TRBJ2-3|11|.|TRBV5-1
CASSVGDTQYF
TGCGCCAGCAGCGTCGGGGATACGCAGTATTTT
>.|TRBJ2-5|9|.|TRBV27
CVQNGTQYF
TGTGTACAAAATGGGACCCAGTACTTC
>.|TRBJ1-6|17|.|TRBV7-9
CASSFLEDSSYNSPLHF
TGTGCCAGCAGCTTTCTAGAGGATAGCTCCTATAATTCACCCCTCCACTTT
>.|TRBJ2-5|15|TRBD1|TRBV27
CASSLGQGKQETQYF
TGTGCCAGCAGTTTGGGACAGGGGAAACAAGAGACCCAGTACTTC
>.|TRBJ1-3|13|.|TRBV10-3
CAISAGLGNTIYF
TGTGCCATCAGTGCAGGACTTGGAAACACCATATATTTT
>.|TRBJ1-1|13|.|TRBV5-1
CASSLDRGTEAFF
TGCGCCAGCAGCTTGGATCGGGGGACTGAAGCTTTCTTT
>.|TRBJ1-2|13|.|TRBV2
CASSARQTYGYTF
TGTGCCAGCAGCGCCAGACAGACGTATGGCTACACCTTC
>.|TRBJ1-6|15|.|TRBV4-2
CASSPGTIGNSPLHF
TGTGCCAGCAGCCCGGGGACAATCGGTAATTCACCCCTCCACTTT